A single sample is the source of the 31 T cell receptor beta chains below, sequenced in a study of control samples from healthy donors and cancer patients (TCRdb year 2020). Library construction relied on the immunoSEQ multiplex PCR assay. Sourced from immuneACCESS, this table was stored by TCRdb with only in-frame sequences that have V and J called. A share of the clones is absent; for the studies checked, an unresolved V gene accounts for under half, and the remainder has no known explanation. The sample contains over 80,000 clones, 70% to 90% of them found a single time. Approximately 20% of the sample is held by the ten biggest clonotypes. Sequenced input: blood. The source is a man aged 25 to 40 in good health.

The chain has TRBV25-1 and TRBJ2-7; TRBD2 matches 7 bases. Trimming removed 8 bases from V and 3 bases from J; junction bases left unmatched: 7. Germline assignment: CDR1 MGHDK and CDR2 SYGVNS. This CDR3 region has 13 residues. This CDR3 reads CASGGTTSYEQYF. The CDR3 bases are TGTGCCAGCGGGGGGACTACCAGCTACGAGCAGTACTTC.

CDR3 bases: TGTGCCAGCAGTCCATTACAGGGGGCGCGTGGCTACACCTTC. It yields the protein CASSPLQGARGYTF. The chain is built from TRBV27 and TRBJ1-2; 9 bases match TRBD1. Germline V lookup: CDR1 MNHEY, CDR2 SMNVEV (reference sequence). CDR3 length: 14 residues. V lost 5 bases to trimming and J lost 7 bases; unmatched junction nucleotides: 8.

The genes are TRBV10-1 and TRBJ2-3, with D tentatively TRBD1 (6 bases). The V and J ends lost 3 bases and 4 bases respectively, with 14 bases between them. The CDR3 is 15 amino acids. The germline gives CDR1 WNHNN, CDR2 SYGVQD (reference sequence). In DNA, the CDR3 is TGCGCCAGCAGTGATCAGACAGGTCTTCCAGATACGCAGTATTTT. Translated: CASSDQTGLPDTQYF.

The V call is TRBV18, the J call TRBJ2-2; D unresolved. Germline loops: CDR1 KGHSH, CDR2 LQKENI. The CDR3 loop spans 15 amino acids. Trimming left V 0 bases short and J 1 base short, with 6 bases between. CDR3 in DNA: TGTGCCAGCTCACCACCTGGCTTGAACACCGGGGAGCTGTTTTTT. Translation: CASSPPGLNTGELFF.

The CDR3 bases are TGCGCCAGCAGCCCCGGGGAAAAGGAGTCACCCCTCCACTTT. This codes for CASSPGEKESPLHF. V is TRBV5-1 and J is TRBJ1-6; D uncertain. From germline, CDR1 is SGHRS and CDR2 YFSETQ. This CDR3 is 14 amino acids long. V was clipped by 4 bases and J by 10 bases, with 15 bases between them.

The chain combines TRBV7-9 with TRBJ1-1; D might be TRBD1 (5 bases). CDR3 length equals 13 residues. Germline-derived CDR1 and CDR2 are SEHNR and FQNEAQ (reference sequence). Between the trimmed V and J ends, which lost 4 bases and 6 bases, there was a span of 12 bases. CDR3 sequence (DNA): TGTGCCAGCAGCTCCTCAGGGCGGGCTGAAGCTTTCTTT. This gives the protein CASSSSGRAEAFF.

This clone has a handful of counts. This chain uses TRBV5-1 with TRBJ1-4, with TRBD1 matching 8 bases. Trimming cost V 2 bases and J 10 bases; bases outside gene matches: 7. Germline V CDR1 and CDR2: SGHRS, YFSETQ. The CDR3 is 14 amino acids. CDR3 sequence (DNA): TGCGCCAGCAGCTTTGGACAGGGTTCCGCAAAACTGTTTTTT. Residues: CASSFGQGSAKLFF.

This clone showed up just once. The chain uses TRBV11-2 and TRBJ1-4; D call uncertain. The germline CDR1 and CDR2 sequences are SGHAT and FQNNGV. This CDR3 is built from 15 residues. The germline V and J ends were trimmed by 0 bases and 7 bases, with 12 bases remaining between them. Here the CDR3 reads CASSLDGPGSEKLFF. CDR3 DNA: TGTGCCAGCAGCTTAGATGGCCCGGGTAGTGAAAAACTGTTTTTT. The complete variable domain, with remaining parts taken from reference TRBV11-2 and TRBJ1-4, reads EAGVAQSPRYKIIEKRQSVAFWCNPISGHATLYWYQQILGQGPKLLIQFQNNGVVDDSQLPKDRFSAERLKGVDSTLKIQPAKLEDSAVYLCASSLDGPGSEKLFFGSGTQLSVL.

The chain joins TRBV5-1 to TRBJ2-7; possibly TRBD1 for D (5 bases). The CDR3 sequence is 12 residues long. Trimming removed 3 bases from V and 7 bases from J, with 11 bases in between. The V gene's germline CDR1 is SGHRS and CDR2 YFSETQ. CDR3 sequence: CASSSSQGEQYF. The CDR3 nucleotides are TGCGCCAGCAGCTCGAGTCAGGGTGAGCAGTACTTC.

Here the CDR3 reads CASSQQRNTEAFF. The CDR3 bases are TGTGCCAGCAGCCAACAGCGAAACACTGAAGCTTTCTTT. The rearrangement uses TRBV7-8 and TRBJ1-1; D not certain. CDR3 length: 13 amino acids. CDR1 is SGHVS and CDR2 is FQNEAQ in the germline V gene. V shed 5 bases and J shed 2 bases, with 9 bases lying between them.

V usage is TRBV6-5 and J usage is TRBJ1-1; TRBD1 aligns across 7 bases. Germline V gives CDR1 MNHEY, CDR2 SVGAGI. V gave up 5 bases and J gave up 5 bases; unmatched junction bases: 5. The CDR3 is 13 amino acids. The CDR3 here is CASSHGTVTEAFF. The CDR3 DNA reads TGTGCCAGCAGTCACGGGACAGTTACTGAAGCTTTCTTT.

The chain has TRBV7-9 and TRBJ1-3; TRBD1 is a possible D gene (6 bases). Looked up from germline, CDR1 is SEHNR and CDR2 is FQNEAQ (reference sequence). Trimming stripped 5 bases from V and 3 bases from J, with 11 bases between. The CDR3 spans 14 residues. CDR3 in amino acids: CASSREGGGNTIYF. The CDR3 bases are TGTGCCAGCAGCCGGGAAGGGGGTGGAAACACCATATATTTT.

The J gene is TRBJ1-2, the V gene TRBV11-1; D is unclear. The CDR3 has 13 residues. Germline CDR1 is SGHAT and CDR2 is FQDESV (reference sequence). V gave up 5 bases and J gave up 3 bases, with 10 bases separating them. The CDR3 loop reads CASSLGSYYGYTF. Here the CDR3 DNA reads TGTGCCAGCAGCCTCGGAAGCTACTATGGCTACACCTTC.

The chain uses TRBV2 and TRBJ2-5, with D tentatively TRBD1 or TRBD2 (5 bases each). V lost 5 bases and J lost 4, with 11 bases in between. This CDR3 region has 13 residues. In germline, CDR1 is SNHLY, CDR2 FYNNEI. DNA of the CDR3: TGTGCCAGCAGTCCGGGACCCTTAGAGACCCAGTACTTC. It codes for CASSPGPLETQYF. Full variable domain (remainder filled in from reference TRBV2 and TRBJ2-5): EPEVTQTPSHQVTQMGQEVILRCVPISNHLYFYWYRQILGQKVEFLVSFYNNEISEKSEIFDDQFSVERPDGSNFTLKIRSTKLEDSAMYFCASSPGPLETQYFGPGTRLLVL.

V is TRBV29-1 and J is TRBJ2-1; D may be TRBD1 (5 bases). Trimming took off 1 base at V and 7 bases at J, with 11 bases between the two ends. The CDR3 loop spans 13 amino acids. Germline CDR1 reads SQVTM; CDR2 reads ANQGSEA. The CDR3: CSVEAGLRNEQFF. In DNA form, the CDR3 reads TGCAGCGTTGAAGCAGGGCTGAGGAATGAGCAGTTCTTC.

V gene TRBV24-1 combines with J gene TRBJ2-2; D unclear. V lost 5 bases and J lost 0, with 9 bases in between. There are 15 residues in the CDR3. Germline lookup yields CDR1 KGHDR and CDR2 SFDVKD. CDR3 loop: CATSGGTANTGELFF. The CDR3 coding sequence is TGTGCCACCAGTGGGGGAACAGCGAACACCGGGGAGCTGTTTTTT.

J is TRBJ2-1 and V is TRBV7-3; D is uncertain. The CDR3 spans 17 residues. Trimming stripped 0 bases from V and 0 bases from J, with 12 bases between. The germline CDR1 and CDR2 sequences are SGHTA and FQGTGA. CDR3 coding DNA: TGTGCCAGCAGCTTAACGTCGGCAGGACCCTCCTACAATGAGCAGTTCTTC. Translated, it gives CASSLTSAGPSYNEQFF.

V gene TRBV30 combines with J gene TRBJ2-3; TRBD2 is a possible D gene (6 bases). The CDR3 is 14 residues long. Germline V gene data show CDR1 as GTSNPN and CDR2 as SVGIG (reference sequence). V lost 2 bases to trimming and J lost 5 bases, with 14 bases between them. CDR3: CAWSTGGAGDTQYF. Written as DNA, the CDR3 is TGTGCCTGGAGTACTGGAGGGGCAGGAGATACGCAGTATTTT. Complete variable domain (other parts from reference TRBV30 and TRBJ2-3): SQTIHQWPATLVQPVGSPLSLECTVEGTSNPNLYWYRQAAGRGLQLLFYSVGIGQISSEVPQNLSASRPQDRQFILSSKKLLLSDSGFYLCAWSTGGAGDTQYFGPGTRLTVL.

The chain recombines TRBV5-5 with TRBJ2-2, with TRBD2 identical over 8 bases. CDR1 is SGHKS and CDR2 is YYEKEE in the germline V gene (reference sequence). V gave up 4 bases and J gave up 5 bases; unmatched junction bases: 7. This CDR3 has 15 residues. The DNA for the CDR3 is TGTGCCAGCAGCGCAACGGGGGGGCCTACCGGGGAGCTGTTTTTT. This translates into CASSATGGPTGELFF.

The chain has TRBV7-3 and TRBJ2-1; 8 nucleotides align to TRBD2. The V gene end was trimmed by 1 base and the J gene end by 7 bases; junction bases not matched to a gene: 6. This CDR3 has 15 amino acids. Per germline, CDR1 SGHTA and CDR2 FQGTGA. The CDR3 is CASSLNGGAPNEQFF. In nucleotides, the CDR3 is TGTGCCAGCAGCTTAAACGGGGGGGCCCCTAATGAGCAGTTCTTC.

DNA for the CDR3: TGTGCCAGCAGTTACTCGGTATTAGGGGGCGGTTATGGCTACACCTTC. It yields the protein CASSYSVLGGGYGYTF. V is TRBV6-5 and J is TRBJ1-2; TRBD1 matches 7 bases. V lost 0 bases and J lost 5; bases outside the gene matches: 9. Per germline, CDR1 MNHEY and CDR2 SVGAGI. This CDR3 is built from 16 residues.

In the case of this clone: This specimen includes other DNA sequences encoding the same CDR3. The chain couples TRBV7-9 to TRBJ1-3, with TRBD1 as a possible D gene (5 bases). Germline V gives CDR1 SEHNR, CDR2 FQNEAQ (reference sequence). The CDR3 runs 13 residues. Trimming removed 11 bases at V and 2 bases at J, with 13 bases between. The CDR3 loop is CAYPTGPGNTIYF. The CDR3, as DNA: TGTGCCTATCCGACGGGGCCTGGAAACACCATATATTTT. The complete variable domain, with remaining parts taken from reference TRBV7-9 and TRBJ1-3, reads DTGVSQNPRHKITKRGQNVTFRCDPISEHNRLYWYRQTLGQGPEFLTYFQNEAQLEKSRLLSDRFSAERPKGSFSTLEIQRTEQGDSAMYLCAYPTGPGNTIYFGEGSWLTVV.

The chain employs TRBV2 and TRBJ2-3, with D perhaps matching TRBD1 (5 bases). V shed 7 bases and J shed 8 bases, with 19 bases lying between them. CDR3 size: 14 residues. Germline lookup yields CDR1 SNHLY and CDR2 FYNNEI. The DNA of the CDR3 is TGTGCCAGCAATCGTGAAGGGGCCACGGGTACGCAGTATTTT. It is translated as CASNREGATGTQYF. Combining the CDR3 with reference TRBV2 and TRBJ2-3 gives the whole variable domain EPEVTQTPSHQVTQMGQEVILRCVPISNHLYFYWYRQILGQKVEFLVSFYNNEISEKSEIFDDQFSVERPDGSNFTLKIRSTKLEDSAMYFCASNREGATGTQYFGPGTRLTVL.

This rearrangement joins TRBV10-3 to TRBJ1-6, with D possibly matching TRBD1 (5 bases). V shed 8 bases and J shed 8 bases, with 13 bases lying between them. This CDR3 is 13 amino acids long. CDR1 and CDR2 (germline): ENHRY, SYGVKD. For the CDR3, the DNA is TGTGCCATCGGGGGACTTGGGGATTCACCCCTCCACTTT. Its translation is CAIGGLGDSPLHF.

This sequence joins TRBV5-1 and TRBJ1-4; 9 bases map to TRBD1. CDR1 SGHRS and CDR2 YFSETQ come from the germline V gene. Losses at the gene ends were 3 bases for V and 8 bases for J; bases not matched to a gene: 5. CDR3 length: 14 residues. CDR3 region: CASSSRDRAEKLFF. For the CDR3, the DNA is TGCGCCAGCAGCTCCCGGGACAGGGCCGAAAAACTGTTTTTT.

The CDR3 spells CAISETSGTSGNEQFF. CDR3 DNA: TGTGCCATCAGTGAGACTTCCGGGACTAGCGGTAATGAGCAGTTCTTC. This chain uses TRBV10-3 with TRBJ2-1; 11 positions agree with TRBD2. CDR3 length: 16 residues. V was clipped by 2 bases and J by 7 bases; unmatched bases: 7. Germline V gene sequence: CDR1 ENHRY, CDR2 SYGVKD.

The chain employs TRBV6-5 and TRBJ1-6; D may be TRBD1 (6 bases). V gave up 11 bases and J gave up 2 bases, with 13 bases separating them. Germline CDR1 reads MNHEY; CDR2 reads SVGAGI. The CDR3 contains 14 residues. CDR3 in amino acids: CAARGRAYNSPLHF. The CDR3, as DNA: TGTGCCGCCAGGGGACGCGCCTATAATTCACCCCTCCACTTT.

This CDR3 reads CASSWGGDTEAFF. The CDR3 DNA sequence: TGTGCCAGCAGCTGGGGAGGGGACACTGAAGCTTTCTTT. The chain is built from TRBV11-2 and TRBJ1-1; D is possibly TRBD1 (5 bases). V dropped 4 bases and J dropped 3 bases, with 9 bases sitting between them. CDR1 is SGHAT and CDR2 is FQNNGV in the germline V gene. The length of the CDR3 is 13 residues.

V is TRBV9 and J is TRBJ1-3, with D unresolved. Deletions cut 0 bases from V and 6 bases from J, with 10 bases between. From germline, CDR1 is SGDLS and CDR2 YYNGEE. This CDR3 is built from 14 residues. The chain's CDR3 is CASSVEGILNTIYF. The CDR3 DNA reads TGTGCCAGCAGCGTAGAAGGTATCCTAAACACCATATATTTT.

V usage is TRBV7-3 and J usage is TRBJ2-6; 9 nucleotides agree with TRBD2. The germline CDR1 and CDR2 sequences are SGHTA and FQGTGA. The CDR3 loop spans 20 amino acids. The junction had 14 bases not matched to a gene; V was cut back by 5 bases and J by 0 bases. CDR3 protein: CASSKGWRGGRLSGANVLTF. CDR3 DNA sequence: TGTGCCAGCAGCAAGGGGTGGCGGGGGGGCCGCCTCTCTGGGGCCAACGTCCTGACTTTC.

The chain has TRBV21-1 and TRBJ1-4; TRBD1, as called in the table, went unchecked against the DNA. TRBV21-1 is assigned pseudogene status. The CDR3 covers 14 residues. CDR3: CASSSGTGYEKLFF. The CDR3 nucleotides read TGTGCCAGCAGCTCCGGGACAGGGTATGAAAAACTGTTTTTT.